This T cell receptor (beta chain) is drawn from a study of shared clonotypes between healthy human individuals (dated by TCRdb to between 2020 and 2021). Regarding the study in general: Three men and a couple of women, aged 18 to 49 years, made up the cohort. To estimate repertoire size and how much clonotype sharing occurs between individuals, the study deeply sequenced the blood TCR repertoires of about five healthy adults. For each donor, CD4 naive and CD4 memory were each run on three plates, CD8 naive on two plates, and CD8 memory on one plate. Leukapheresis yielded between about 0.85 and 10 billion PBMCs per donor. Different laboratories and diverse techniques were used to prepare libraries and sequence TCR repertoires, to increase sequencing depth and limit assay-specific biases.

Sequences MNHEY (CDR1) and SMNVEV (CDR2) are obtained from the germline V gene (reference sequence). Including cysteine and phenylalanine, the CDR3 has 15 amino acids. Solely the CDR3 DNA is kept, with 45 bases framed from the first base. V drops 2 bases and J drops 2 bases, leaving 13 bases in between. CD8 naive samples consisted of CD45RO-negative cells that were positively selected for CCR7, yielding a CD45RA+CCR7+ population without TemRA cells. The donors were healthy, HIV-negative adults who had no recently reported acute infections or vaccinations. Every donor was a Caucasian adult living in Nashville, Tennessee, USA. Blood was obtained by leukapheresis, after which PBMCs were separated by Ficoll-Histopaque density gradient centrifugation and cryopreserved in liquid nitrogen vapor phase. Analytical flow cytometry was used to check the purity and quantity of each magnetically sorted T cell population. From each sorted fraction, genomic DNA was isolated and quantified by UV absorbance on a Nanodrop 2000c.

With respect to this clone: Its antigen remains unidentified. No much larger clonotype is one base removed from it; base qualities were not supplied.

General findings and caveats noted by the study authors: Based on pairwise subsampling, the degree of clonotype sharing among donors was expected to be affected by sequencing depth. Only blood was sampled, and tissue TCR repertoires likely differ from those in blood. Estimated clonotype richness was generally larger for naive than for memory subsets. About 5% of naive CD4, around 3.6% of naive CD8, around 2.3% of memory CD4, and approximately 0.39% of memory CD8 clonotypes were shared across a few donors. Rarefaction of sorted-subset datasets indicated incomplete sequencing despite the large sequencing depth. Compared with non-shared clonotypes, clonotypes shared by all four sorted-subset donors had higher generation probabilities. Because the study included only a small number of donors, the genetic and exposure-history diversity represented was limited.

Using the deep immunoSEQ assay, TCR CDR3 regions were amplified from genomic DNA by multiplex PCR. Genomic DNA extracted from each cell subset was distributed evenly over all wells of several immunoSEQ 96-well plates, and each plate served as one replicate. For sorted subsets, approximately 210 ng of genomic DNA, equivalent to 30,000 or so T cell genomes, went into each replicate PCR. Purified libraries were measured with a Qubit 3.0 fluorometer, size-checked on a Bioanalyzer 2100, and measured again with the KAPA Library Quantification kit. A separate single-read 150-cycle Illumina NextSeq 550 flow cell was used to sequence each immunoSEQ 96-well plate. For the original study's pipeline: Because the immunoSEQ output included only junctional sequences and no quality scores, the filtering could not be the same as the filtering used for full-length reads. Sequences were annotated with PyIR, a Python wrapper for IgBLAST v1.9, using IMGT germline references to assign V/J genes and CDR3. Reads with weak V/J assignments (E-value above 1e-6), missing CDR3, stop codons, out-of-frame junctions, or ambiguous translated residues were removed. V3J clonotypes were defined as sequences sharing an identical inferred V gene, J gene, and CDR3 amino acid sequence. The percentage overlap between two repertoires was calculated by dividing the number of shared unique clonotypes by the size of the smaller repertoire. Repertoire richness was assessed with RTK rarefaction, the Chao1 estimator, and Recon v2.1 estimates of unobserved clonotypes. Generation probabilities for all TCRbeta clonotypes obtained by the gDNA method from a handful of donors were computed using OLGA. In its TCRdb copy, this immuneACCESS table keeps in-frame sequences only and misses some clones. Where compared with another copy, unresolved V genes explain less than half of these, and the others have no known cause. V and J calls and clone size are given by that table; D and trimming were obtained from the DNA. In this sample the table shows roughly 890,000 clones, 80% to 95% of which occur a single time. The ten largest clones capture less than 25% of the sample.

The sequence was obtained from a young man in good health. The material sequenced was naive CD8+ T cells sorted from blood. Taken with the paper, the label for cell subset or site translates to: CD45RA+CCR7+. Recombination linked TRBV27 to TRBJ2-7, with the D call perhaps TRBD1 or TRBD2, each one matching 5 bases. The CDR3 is CASSLQGERAYEQYF. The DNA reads TGTGCCAGCAGTTTACAGGGAGAGAGAGCCTACGAGCAGTACTTC.